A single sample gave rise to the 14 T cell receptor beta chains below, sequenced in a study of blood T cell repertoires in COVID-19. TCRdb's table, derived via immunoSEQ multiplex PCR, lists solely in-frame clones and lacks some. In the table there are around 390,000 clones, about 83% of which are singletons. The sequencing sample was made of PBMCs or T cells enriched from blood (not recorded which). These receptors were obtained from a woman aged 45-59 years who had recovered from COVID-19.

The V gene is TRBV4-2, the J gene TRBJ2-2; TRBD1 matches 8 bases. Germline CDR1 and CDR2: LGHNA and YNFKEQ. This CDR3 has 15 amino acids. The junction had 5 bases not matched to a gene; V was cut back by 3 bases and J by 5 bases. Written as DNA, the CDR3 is TGTGCCAGCAGCCAGGACAGGGTTATAACCGGGGAGCTGTTTTTT. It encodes CASSQDRVITGELFF.

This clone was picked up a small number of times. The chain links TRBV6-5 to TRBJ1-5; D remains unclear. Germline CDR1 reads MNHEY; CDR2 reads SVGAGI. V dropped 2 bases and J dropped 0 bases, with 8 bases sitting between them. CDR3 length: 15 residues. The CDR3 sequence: CASSYNFDSNQPQHF. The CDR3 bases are TGTGCCAGCAGTTACAACTTTGATAGCAATCAGCCCCAGCATTTT.

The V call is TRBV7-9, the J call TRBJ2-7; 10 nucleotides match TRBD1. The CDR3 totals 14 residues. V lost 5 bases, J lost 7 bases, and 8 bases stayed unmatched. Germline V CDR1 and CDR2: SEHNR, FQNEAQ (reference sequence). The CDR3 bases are TGTGCCAGCAGCCGGGACAGGGGTGTAAGTGAGCAGTACTTC. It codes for CASSRDRGVSEQYF.

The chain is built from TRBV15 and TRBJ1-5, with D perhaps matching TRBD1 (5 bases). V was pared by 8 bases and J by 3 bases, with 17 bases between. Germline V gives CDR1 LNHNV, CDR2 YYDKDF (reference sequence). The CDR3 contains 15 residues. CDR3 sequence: CATSPPGWPNQPQHF. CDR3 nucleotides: TGTGCCACCTCACCCCCAGGGTGGCCCAATCAGCCCCAGCATTTT. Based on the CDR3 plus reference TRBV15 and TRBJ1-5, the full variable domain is DAMVIQNPRYQVTQFGKPVTLSCSQTLNHNVMYWYQQKSSQAPKLLFHYYDKDFNNEADTPDNFQSRRPNTSFCFLDIRSPGLGDTAMYLCATSPPGWPNQPQHFGDGTRLSIL.

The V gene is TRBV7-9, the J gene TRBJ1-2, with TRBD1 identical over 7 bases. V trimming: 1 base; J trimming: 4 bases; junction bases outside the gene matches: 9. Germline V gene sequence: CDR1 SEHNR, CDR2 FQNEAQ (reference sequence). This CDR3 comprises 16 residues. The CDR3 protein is CASSLVYGTDPYGYTF. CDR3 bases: TGTGCCAGCAGCTTAGTGTATGGGACAGACCCCTATGGCTACACCTTC.

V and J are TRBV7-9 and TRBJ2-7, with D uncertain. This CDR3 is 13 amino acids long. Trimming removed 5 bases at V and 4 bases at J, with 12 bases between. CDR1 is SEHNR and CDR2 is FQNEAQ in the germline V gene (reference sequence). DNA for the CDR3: TGTGCCAGCAGCGCCTTGGGCAGATACGAGCAGTACTTC. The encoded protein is CASSALGRYEQYF.

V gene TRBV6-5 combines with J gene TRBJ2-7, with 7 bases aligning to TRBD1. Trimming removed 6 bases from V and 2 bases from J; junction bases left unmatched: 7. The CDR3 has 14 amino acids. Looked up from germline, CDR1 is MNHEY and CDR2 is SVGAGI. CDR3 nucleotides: TGTGCCAGCAGCATCCGGGACAGTACCTACGAGCAGTACTTC. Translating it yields CASSIRDSTYEQYF.

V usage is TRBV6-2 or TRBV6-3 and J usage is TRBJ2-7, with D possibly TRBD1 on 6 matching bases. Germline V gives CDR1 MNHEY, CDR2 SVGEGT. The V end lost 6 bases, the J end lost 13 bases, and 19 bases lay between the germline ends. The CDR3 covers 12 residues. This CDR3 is CASSKEPGVCYF. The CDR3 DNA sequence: TGTGCCAGCAGCAAGGAACCAGGGGTCTGCTACTTC.

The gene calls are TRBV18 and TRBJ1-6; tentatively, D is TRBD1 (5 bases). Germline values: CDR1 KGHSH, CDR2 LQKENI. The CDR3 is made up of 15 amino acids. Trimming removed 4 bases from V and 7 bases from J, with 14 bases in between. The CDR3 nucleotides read TGTGCCAGCTCACGGGACTCCGAGGGGAATTCACCCCTCCACTTT. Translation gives CASSRDSEGNSPLHF. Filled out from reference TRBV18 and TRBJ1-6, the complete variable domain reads NAGVMQNPRHLVRRRGQEARLRCSPMKGHSHVYWYRQLPEEGLKFMVYLQKENIIDESGMPKERFSAEFPKEGPSILRIQQVVRGDSAAYFCASSRDSEGNSPLHFGNGTRLTVT.

The CDR3 loop is CASSPQPTEAGYTF. CDR3 nucleotide sequence: TGTGCCAGCAGTCCTCAACCGACTGAGGCGGGCTACACCTTC. The J gene is TRBJ1-2, the V gene TRBV7-2; D remains unclear. This CDR3 is built from 14 residues. Germline values: CDR1 SGHTA, CDR2 FQGNSA. Deletions cut 6 bases from V and 8 bases from J, with 19 bases between.

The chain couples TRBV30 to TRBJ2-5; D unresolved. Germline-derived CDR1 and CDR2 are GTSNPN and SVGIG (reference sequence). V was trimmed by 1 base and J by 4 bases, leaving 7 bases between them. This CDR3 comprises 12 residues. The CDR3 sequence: CAWSAPLETQYF. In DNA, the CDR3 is TGTGCCTGGAGTGCACCACTAGAGACCCAGTACTTC.

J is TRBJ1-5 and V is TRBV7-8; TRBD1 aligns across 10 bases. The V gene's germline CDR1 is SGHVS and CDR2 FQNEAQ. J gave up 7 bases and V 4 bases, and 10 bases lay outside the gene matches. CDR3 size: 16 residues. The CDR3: CASSSGGTGAGQPQHF. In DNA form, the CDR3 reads TGTGCCAGCAGCTCAGGGGGGACAGGGGCGGGCCAGCCCCAGCATTTT.

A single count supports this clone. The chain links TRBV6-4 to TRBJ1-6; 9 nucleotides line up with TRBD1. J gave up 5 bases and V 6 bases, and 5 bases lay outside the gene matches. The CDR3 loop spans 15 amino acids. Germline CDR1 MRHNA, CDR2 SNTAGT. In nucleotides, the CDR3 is TGTGCCAGCAGGAGACAGGGGGAAGATAATTCACCCCTCCACTTT. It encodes CASRRQGEDNSPLHF.

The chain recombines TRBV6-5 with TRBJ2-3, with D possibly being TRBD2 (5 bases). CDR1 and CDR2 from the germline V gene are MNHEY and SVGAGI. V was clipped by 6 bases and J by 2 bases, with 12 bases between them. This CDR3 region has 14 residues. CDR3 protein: CASRASRHTDTQYF. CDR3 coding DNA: TGTGCCAGCAGAGCTAGCAGGCACACAGATACGCAGTATTTT.